This T cell receptor (beta chain) was identified in a study of T cell repertoires in cytomegalovirus infection. About the research overall: HLA-B-restricted CMV epitopes that are well studied were used alongside recently identified HLA-C-restricted ones.

One entry per CDR3 protein, called by TCRdb with MiXCR from the reads. The table lists approximately 770,000 distinct CDR3 sequences, under 35% of them singletons. A remark on this clonotype: The antigen is undetermined. A single base separates this from a much larger clone, so it may be a read error.

This CDR3 contains 15 residues. From germline, CDR1 is SGHTA and CDR2 FQGNSA. The clonotype comes from a human donor in good health (CMV status not recorded). Some clones in this sample may be carry-over from other donors' samples. The input for sequencing was cultured CD8+ T cells from PBMCs, taken from culture after CMV antigen stimulation. The rearrangement links TRBV7-2 to TRBJ2-5, with D perhaps assigned TRBD1 or TRBD2 (5 bases each). CDR3 loop: CASSRRGRPQETQNF. The CDR3 DNA sequence: TGTGCCAGCAGCAGACGGGGACGGCCTCAAGAGACCCAGAACTTC.